The entry below describes one T cell receptor (beta chain). The antigen is not known. Each CDR3 protein is one row after TCRdb ran MiXCR on the 5' RACE reads. Among 300,000 or so distinct CDR3 sequences, 8.5% to 9.5% were seen once, and the ten largest hold roughly 7%. The data stem from a study of identical twins. V was cut by 7 bases and J by 3 bases, with 10 bases left in between. This CDR3 region has 13 residues. Per the germline V gene, CDR1 is MNHEY and CDR2 is SMNVEV (reference sequence). Study outcomes and limitations: Fewer insertions characterized abundant cord blood beta clonotypes, whereas memory repertoires showed none. Out-of-frame beta sequences exhibited a weaker degree of excess twin sharing. The models systematically underestimated how much out-of-frame TCR alpha was shared in monozygotic twins.

These same records also appear under a second study, on yellow fever vaccine responses in identical twins.

Specimen: CD8+ T cells sorted from blood. The sequence derives from a woman aged 18-30 years in good health. This chain links TRBV27 with TRBJ2-1; D may be TRBD1 or TRBD2 (5 bases each). CDR3 loop: CASMGESYNEQFF. For the CDR3, the DNA is TGTGCCAGCATGGGGGAAAGCTACAATGAGCAGTTCTTC.